These 26 T cell receptor beta chains were sequenced from one sample in a study of shared clonotypes between healthy human individuals. Sequencing used immunoSEQ multiplex PCR; TCRdb keeps in-frame clones, though not all of them. The table includes more than 900,000 clones, 70% to 80% detected once. Sequencing was done on a sample of memory CD4+ T cells from PBMCs. Subset defined: CD45RA-negative fraction. All receptors derive from a man aged 18 to 29 in good health. Some clones in this sample may be carry-over from other donors' samples.

This rearrangement joins TRBV28 to TRBJ2-2; perhaps TRBD1 as D (6 bases). Germline values: CDR1 MDHEN, CDR2 SYDVKM. CDR3 length: 14 amino acids. Deletions cut 4 bases from V and 7 bases from J, with 13 bases between. The CDR3 spells CASSYQGLGGELFF. DNA for the CDR3: TGTGCCAGCAGTTATCAGGGGCTCGGCGGGGAGCTGTTTTTT.

The sample holds many counts of this clone. The genes are TRBV2 and TRBJ2-1; 11 bases map to TRBD2. From germline, CDR1 is SNHLY and CDR2 FYNNEI. The CDR3 totals 12 residues. V shed 8 bases and J 6 bases; nucleotides not matched to a gene: 0. The CDR3 nucleotides read TGTGCCAGCGGGACTAGCGGCAATGAGCAGTTCTTC. Protein product: CASGTSGNEQFF.

The sample holds a few counts of this clone. The V call is TRBV28, the J call TRBJ1-1, with 7 bases lining up with TRBD1. V gave up 6 bases and J gave up 1 base; unmatched junction bases: 8. CDR3 length: 15 amino acids. Germline V gene sequence: CDR1 MDHEN, CDR2 SYDVKM. The CDR3 nucleotides are TGTGCCAGCAGGCCTCCCGACAGGGCGAACACTGAAGCTTTCTTT. This sequence encodes CASRPPDRANTEAFF. Filled out from reference TRBV28 and TRBJ1-1, the complete variable domain reads DVKVTQSSRYLVKRTGEKVFLECVQDMDHENMFWYRQDPGLGLRLIYFSYDVKMKEKGDIPEGYSVSREKKERFSLILESASTNQTSMYLCASRPPDRANTEAFFGQGTRLTVV.

As regards this clone: A read error may produce the germline difference seen at one junction end. The V gene is TRBV18, the J gene TRBJ2-1; weak D call: TRBD2 (6 bases). The germline V gene has CDR1 KGHSH and CDR2 LQKENI. The CDR3 is made up of 14 amino acids. The CDR3 sequence is CASSPPGLPNEQFF. Here the CDR3 DNA reads TGTGCCAGCTCTCCACCGGGACTCCCAAATGAGCAGTTCTTC.

This clone has just one count. V usage is TRBV6-5 and J usage is TRBJ2-7; D possibly corresponds to TRBD2 (5 bases). This CDR3 has 13 residues. The germline V gene encodes CDR1 MNHEY and CDR2 SVGAGI. V was trimmed by 2 bases and J by 5 bases, leaving 10 bases between them. This CDR3 reads CASSYRPRDEQYF. DNA for the CDR3: TGTGCCAGCAGTTACAGACCGAGGGACGAGCAGTACTTC.

The chain employs TRBV5-1 and TRBJ2-3; D remains ambiguous. Trimming left V 0 bases short and J 3 bases short, with 8 bases between. CDR3 length: 14 amino acids. Germline CDR1 and CDR2: SGHRS and YFSETQ. CDR3 DNA: TGCGCCAGCAGCTTGGGGGCGCTGACAGATACGCAGTATTTT. Protein sequence: CASSLGALTDTQYF.

The CDR3 sequence is CASSFWQTEQETQYF. CDR3 nucleotides: TGCGCCAGCAGCTTCTGGCAGACGGAACAAGAGACCCAGTACTTC. This chain connects TRBV5-1 to TRBJ2-5; no clear D gene. Trimming cost V 2 bases and J 2 bases, with 13 bases left between them. Looked up from germline, CDR1 is SGHRS and CDR2 is YFSETQ. This CDR3 region has 15 residues. The full variable domain, with the rest looked up from reference TRBV5-1 and TRBJ2-5, is KAGVTQTPRYLIKTRGQQVTLSCSPISGHRSVSWYQQTPGQGLQFLFEYFSETQRNKGNFPGRFSGRQFSNSRSEMNVSTLELGDSALYLCASSFWQTEQETQYFGPGTRLLVL.

The J gene is TRBJ2-4, the V gene TRBV30; D remains ambiguous. Trimming shortened V by 2 bases and J by 3 bases, and 11 bases separated the two germline ends. CDR1 and CDR2 from the germline V gene are GTSNPN and SVGIG (reference sequence). This CDR3 is 14 amino acids long. CDR3 loop: CAWSSLGGKNIQYF. The CDR3 DNA is TGTGCCTGGAGTAGTCTTGGCGGCAAAAACATTCAGTACTTC.

The V gene is TRBV19, the J gene TRBJ1-2; D may be TRBD1 (5 bases). This CDR3 spans 13 amino acids. The germline V gene has CDR1 LNHDA and CDR2 SQIVND (reference sequence). The ends were cut back, 3 bases at V and 4 bases at J, with 9 bases in the middle. The CDR3 DNA reads TGTGCCAGTAGTATGCAGGGCTTCTATGGCTACACCTTC. The encoded protein is CASSMQGFYGYTF.

The rearrangement uses TRBV7-6 and TRBJ1-3, with unresolved D. Germline V lookup: CDR1 SGHVS, CDR2 FNYEAQ. This CDR3 is built from 17 residues. V shed 4 bases and J shed 0 bases, with 16 bases lying between them. In DNA form, the CDR3 reads TGTGCCAGCAGCTCGGGGTACGGATTGAGCTCTGGAAACACCATATATTTT. It specifies CASSSGYGLSSGNTIYF.

The genes are TRBV29-1 and TRBJ1-3; D is undetermined. Trimming pared 4 bases from V and 4 bases from J, leaving 11 bases between. Germline V gene lookup returns CDR1 SQVTM and CDR2 ANQGSEA. This CDR3 spans 13 amino acids. CDR3 residues: CSVVENSGNTIYF. DNA of the CDR3: TGCAGCGTTGTGGAAAACTCGGGAAACACCATATATTTT.

CDR3 sequence: CASSPDSSYQPQHF. In nucleotides, the CDR3 is TGTGCCAGTAGCCCTGACAGTTCCTATCAGCCCCAGCATTTT. J is TRBJ1-5 and V is TRBV19; a weak D match, TRBD1 (5 bases). Trimming left V 6 bases short and J 5 bases short, with 14 bases between. The germline gives CDR1 LNHDA, CDR2 SQIVND (reference sequence). There are 14 residues in the CDR3. Full variable domain (remainder filled in from reference TRBV19 and TRBJ1-5): DGGITQSPKYLFRKEGQNVTLSCEQNLNHDAMYWYRQDPGQGLRLIYYSQIVNDFQKGDIAEGYSVSREKKESFPLTVTSAQKNPTAFYLCASSPDSSYQPQHFGDGTRLSIL.

This clone was observed many times. The gene calls are TRBV4-3 and TRBJ1-3; D is possibly TRBD1 (6 bases). The V end was cut by 4 bases, the J end by 4 bases, with 11 bases between. CDR1 and CDR2 from the germline V gene are LGHNA and YSLEER. The CDR3 is 14 residues long. The CDR3 here is CASSLQGGGNTIYF. CDR3 DNA sequence: TGCGCCAGCAGCCTACAGGGAGGGGGAAACACCATATATTTT.

This clone was counted ten times or more. The V call is TRBV15, the J call TRBJ2-3; no clear D. The CDR3 is 16 amino acids. Trimming stripped 4 bases from V and 2 bases from J, with 16 bases between. The germline V gene encodes CDR1 LNHNV and CDR2 YYDKDF (reference sequence). The CDR3: CATSIKINPDTDTQYF. CDR3 nucleotide sequence: TGTGCCACCAGCATAAAAATCAATCCGGACACAGATACGCAGTATTTT.

The count of this clone is one. V is TRBV19 and J is TRBJ2-1; 9 nucleotides match TRBD2. The CDR3 contains 18 residues. Germline assignment: CDR1 LNHDA and CDR2 SQIVND (reference sequence). The V and J ends lost 0 bases and 7 bases, in that order; junction bases with no gene match: 13. CDR3: CASSIDRTGGRAGNEQFF. CDR3 in DNA: TGTGCCAGTAGTATAGATCGGACCGGCGGGAGGGCCGGAAATGAGCAGTTCTTC.

The V call is TRBV7-9, the J call TRBJ2-1; 7 positions agree with TRBD2. The V segment lost 2 bases and the J segment 7 bases; nucleotides outside the gene matches: 8. Germline V gene lookup returns CDR1 SEHNR and CDR2 FQNEAQ (reference sequence). The CDR3 sequence is 15 residues long. For the CDR3, the DNA is TGTGCCAGCAGCTTACGAGGGAGGGCTATGAATGAGCAGTTCTTC. Amino acid sequence: CASSLRGRAMNEQFF.

Here the CDR3 DNA reads TGTGCCAGCAGTTTCTACAATGAGCAGTTCTTC. It codes for CASSFYNEQFF. The chain combines TRBV28 with TRBJ2-1; D not certain. This CDR3 comprises 11 residues. V gave up 3 bases and J gave up 3 bases, with 0 bases separating them. CDR1 is MDHEN and CDR2 is SYDVKM in the germline V gene.

This clone appeared once. V is TRBV4-1 and J is TRBJ2-2, with 8 bases lining up with TRBD2. With 3 bases clipped from V and 5 bases from J, the junction kept 5 bases outside the gene matches. The CDR3 totals 15 residues. Germline lookup yields CDR1 MGHRA and CDR2 YSYEKL. Written as DNA, the CDR3 is TGCGCCAGCAGCCACAGGACTAGCAATACCGGGGAGCTGTTTTTT. Its translation is CASSHRTSNTGELFF.

The sample holds a few counts of this clone. The chain uses TRBV28 and TRBJ1-1, with D maybe TRBD1 (6 bases). Germline V gene data show CDR1 as MDHEN and CDR2 as SYDVKM. V dropped 6 bases and J dropped 3 bases, with 17 bases sitting between them. This CDR3 has 15 amino acids. CDR3 DNA sequence: TGTGCCAGCAGACCACCGGGGACATGGGACACTGAAGCTTTCTTT. Translated: CASRPPGTWDTEAFF.

The chain combines TRBV28 with TRBJ1-5; D remains ambiguous. This CDR3 region has 14 residues. V gave up 5 bases and J gave up 9 bases, with 17 bases separating them. Per germline, CDR1 MDHEN and CDR2 SYDVKM. For the CDR3, the DNA is TGTGCCAGCAGTCAAAAGGTCGGAGTCCGGCCCCAGCATTTT. Translating gives CASSQKVGVRPQHF.

A note on this clone: The same CDR3 also results from other DNA sequences found in this sample. V usage is TRBV9 and J usage is TRBJ2-1; the match to TRBD2 covers 10 bases. V shed 4 bases, J shed 4 bases, and the junction held 5 bases outside the gene matches. The CDR3 length is 15 residues. The germline gives CDR1 SGDLS, CDR2 YYNGEE. The CDR3 sequence is CASSPTSGTYNEQFF. The CDR3 nucleotides read TGTGCCAGCAGCCCCACTAGCGGGACATACAATGAGCAGTTCTTC.

The chain carries TRBV5-4 and TRBJ2-6; the match to TRBD1 covers 7 bases. CDR3 length: 17 residues. V lost 4 bases and J lost 1; bases outside the gene matches: 8. Germline V gives CDR1 SGHNT, CDR2 YYREEE (reference sequence). The CDR3 bases are TGTGCCAGCAGCCACAGGGGATTTGGGTCTGGGGCCAACGTCCTGACTTTC. Translating it yields CASSHRGFGSGANVLTF.

Remarks on this clone: A much larger clone lies one base from this, so it may be a read error. The DNA of the CDR3 is TGTGCCAGCAGCTTAGACTGGGATACGCAGTATTTT. This encodes CASSLDWDTQYF. This chain links TRBV7-6 with TRBJ2-3; the D is unclear. V lost 1 base and J lost 6, with 5 bases in between. The CDR3 contains 12 residues. CDR1 SGHVS and CDR2 FNYEAQ come from the germline V gene.

In DNA, the CDR3 is TGTGCCAGCAGTTCACCCGGGACGGGGTATGGCTACACCTTC. Encoded protein: CASSSPGTGYGYTF. The V and J genes are TRBV25-1 and TRBJ1-2; a weak D match, TRBD1 (5 bases). CDR1 and CDR2 from the germline V gene are MGHDK and SYGVNS. Trimming pared 5 bases from V and 5 bases from J, leaving 15 bases between. This CDR3 is 14 amino acids long.

This clone was recorded many times. This chain uses TRBV7-3 with TRBJ2-1; 9 nucleotides match TRBD2. The CDR3 covers 15 residues. Per the germline V gene, CDR1 is SGHTA and CDR2 is FQGTGA. V dropped 4 bases and J dropped 2; count of bases not matched to a gene: 3. The CDR3 sequence: CASSSLAGPYNEQFF. For the CDR3, the DNA is TGTGCCAGCAGCTCACTAGCGGGCCCCTACAATGAGCAGTTCTTC.

This chain links TRBV10-3 with TRBJ2-1; D gene unclear. V shed 5 bases and J shed 0 bases, with 8 bases lying between them. Germline lookup yields CDR1 ENHRY and CDR2 SYGVKD. This CDR3 has 14 residues. CDR3 DNA sequence: TGTGCCATCAGTATTACAGCCTCCTACAATGAGCAGTTCTTC. It codes for CAISITASYNEQFF.